This T cell receptor (beta chain) originates from a study of shared clonotypes between healthy human individuals. Healthy HIV-negative adults with no recent acute infections or vaccinations were recruited as donors. Sequencing was performed with immunoSEQ multiplex PCR; in TCRdb, only in-frame clones are kept and a portion is missing. Of hundreds of thousands of clones in the sample, about 78% were seen once. The CDR3 is made up of 16 amino acids. The ends were cut back, 0 bases at V and 11 bases at J, with 17 bases in the middle. The V gene is TRBV23-1, the J gene TRBJ1-6; the D gene is possibly TRBD1 (5 bases). TRBV23-1 is an ORF for which the function is uncertain. Material for sequencing was memory CD4+ T cells sorted from blood. This sample's subset: CD45RA-negative fraction. This sequence originates from a young woman in good health. CDR3 residues: CASSQSGGQVRPPLHF. The CDR3 DNA follows: TGCGCCAGCAGTCAATCCGGTGGACAAGTCCGCCCACCCCTCCACTTT.